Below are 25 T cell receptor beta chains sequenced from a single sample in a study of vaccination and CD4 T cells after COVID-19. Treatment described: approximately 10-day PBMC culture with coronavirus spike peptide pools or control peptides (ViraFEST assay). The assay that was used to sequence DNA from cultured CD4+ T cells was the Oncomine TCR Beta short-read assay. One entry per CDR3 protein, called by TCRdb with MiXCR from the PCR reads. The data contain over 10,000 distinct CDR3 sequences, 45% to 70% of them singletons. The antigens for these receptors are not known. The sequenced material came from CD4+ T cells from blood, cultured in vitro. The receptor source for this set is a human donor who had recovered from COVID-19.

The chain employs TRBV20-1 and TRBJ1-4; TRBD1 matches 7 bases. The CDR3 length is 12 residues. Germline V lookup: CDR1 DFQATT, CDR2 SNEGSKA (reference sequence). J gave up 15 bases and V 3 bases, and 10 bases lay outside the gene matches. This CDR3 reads CSASRDSRRVFF. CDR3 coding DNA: TGCAGTGCTAGCCGGGACAGTCGGAGGGTGTTTTTT.

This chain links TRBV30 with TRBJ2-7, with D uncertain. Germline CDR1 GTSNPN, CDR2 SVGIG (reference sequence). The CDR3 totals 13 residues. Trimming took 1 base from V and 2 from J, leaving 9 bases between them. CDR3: CAWSDTWTYEQYF. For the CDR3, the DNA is TGTGCCTGGAGTGACACCTGGACCTACGAGCAGTACTTC.

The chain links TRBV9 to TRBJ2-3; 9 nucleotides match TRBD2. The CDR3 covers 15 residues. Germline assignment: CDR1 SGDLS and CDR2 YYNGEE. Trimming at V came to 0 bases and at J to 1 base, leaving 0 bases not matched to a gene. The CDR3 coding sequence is TGTGCCAGCAGCGTAGGGACTAGCGGCACAGATACGCAGTATTTT. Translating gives CASSVGTSGTDTQYF.

The DNA for the CDR3 is TGTGCCAGCAGTTTGAGACCGGAGCAGCCCCAGCATTTT. Translated: CASSLRPEQPQHF. The gene calls are TRBV27 and TRBJ1-5; unclear D gene. The CDR3 spans 13 residues. The germline V gene has CDR1 MNHEY and CDR2 SMNVEV (reference sequence). V lost 3 bases, J lost 7 bases, and 10 bases lay in between.

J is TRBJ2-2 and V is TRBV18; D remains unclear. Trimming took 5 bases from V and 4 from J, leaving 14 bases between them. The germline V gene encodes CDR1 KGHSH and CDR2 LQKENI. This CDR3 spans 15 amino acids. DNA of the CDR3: TGTGCCAGCTCAGGGCAAACGACGGGCACCGGGGAGCTGTTTTTT. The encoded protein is CASSGQTTGTGELFF.

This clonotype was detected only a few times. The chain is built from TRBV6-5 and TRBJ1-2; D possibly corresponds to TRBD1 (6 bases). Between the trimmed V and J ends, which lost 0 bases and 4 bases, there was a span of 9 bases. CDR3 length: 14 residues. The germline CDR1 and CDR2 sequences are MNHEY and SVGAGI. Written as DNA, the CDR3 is TGTGCCAGCAGTTACTCGAGGGGGTCCTATGGCTACACCTTC. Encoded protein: CASSYSRGSYGYTF.

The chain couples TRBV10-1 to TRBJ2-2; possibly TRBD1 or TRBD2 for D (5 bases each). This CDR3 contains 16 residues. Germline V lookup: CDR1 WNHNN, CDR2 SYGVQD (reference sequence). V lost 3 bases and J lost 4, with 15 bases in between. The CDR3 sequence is CASSEFRTGGTGELFF. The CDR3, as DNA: TGCGCCAGCAGTGAATTTAGGACTGGGGGCACCGGGGAGCTGTTTTTT.

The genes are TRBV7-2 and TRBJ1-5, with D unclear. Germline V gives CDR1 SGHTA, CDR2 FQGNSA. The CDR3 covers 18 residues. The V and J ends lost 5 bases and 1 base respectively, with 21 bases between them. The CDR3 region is CASSVGPRWGWSNQPQHF. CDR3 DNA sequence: TGTGCCAGCAGCGTTGGACCTCGGTGGGGTTGGAGCAATCAGCCCCAGCATTTT.

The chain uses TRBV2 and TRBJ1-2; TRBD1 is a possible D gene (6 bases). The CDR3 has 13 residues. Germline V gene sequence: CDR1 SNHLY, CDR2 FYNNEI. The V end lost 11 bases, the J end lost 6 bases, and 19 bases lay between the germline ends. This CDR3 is CAGAEQGYNGYTF. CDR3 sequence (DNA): TGTGCCGGCGCGGAACAGGGTTATAATGGCTACACCTTC.

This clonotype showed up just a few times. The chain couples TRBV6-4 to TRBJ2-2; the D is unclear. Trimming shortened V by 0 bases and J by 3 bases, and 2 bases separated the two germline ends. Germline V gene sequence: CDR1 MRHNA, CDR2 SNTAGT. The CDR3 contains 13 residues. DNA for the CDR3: TGTGCCAGCAGTGACTCCGACACCGGGGAGCTGTTTTTT. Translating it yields CASSDSDTGELFF.

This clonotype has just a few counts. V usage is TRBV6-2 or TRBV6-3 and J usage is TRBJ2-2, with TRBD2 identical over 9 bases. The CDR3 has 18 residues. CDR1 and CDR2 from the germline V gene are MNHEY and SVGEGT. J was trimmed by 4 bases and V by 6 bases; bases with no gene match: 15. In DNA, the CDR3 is TGTGCCAGCAGCCGCGGGGGGGCTAGCGGGATAATCACCGGGGAGCTGTTTTTT. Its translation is CASSRGGASGIITGELFF.

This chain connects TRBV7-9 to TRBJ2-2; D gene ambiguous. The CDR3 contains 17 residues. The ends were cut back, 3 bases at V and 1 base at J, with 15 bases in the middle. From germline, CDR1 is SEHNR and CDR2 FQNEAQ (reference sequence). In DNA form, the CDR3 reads TGTGCCAGCAGCTTCCTTTATCAAGCACTGAACACCGGGGAGCTGTTTTTT. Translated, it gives CASSFLYQALNTGELFF.

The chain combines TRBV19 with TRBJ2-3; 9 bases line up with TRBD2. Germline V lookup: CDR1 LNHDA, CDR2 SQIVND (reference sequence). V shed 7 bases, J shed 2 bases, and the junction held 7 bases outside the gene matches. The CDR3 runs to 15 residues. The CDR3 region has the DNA TGTGCCAGTAACCCGGGGACTAGCTCCACAGATACGCAGTATTTT. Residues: CASNPGTSSTDTQYF. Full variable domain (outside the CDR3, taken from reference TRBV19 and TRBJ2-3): DGGITQSPKYLFRKEGQNVTLSCEQNLNHDAMYWYRQDPGQGLRLIYYSQIVNDFQKGDIAEGYSVSREKKESFPLTVTSAQKNPTAFYLCASNPGTSSTDTQYFGPGTRLTVL.

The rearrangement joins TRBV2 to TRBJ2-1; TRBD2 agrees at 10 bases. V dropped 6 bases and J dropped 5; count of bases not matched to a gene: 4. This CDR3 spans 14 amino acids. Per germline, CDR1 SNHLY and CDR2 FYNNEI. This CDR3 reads CASRAGGPDNEQFF. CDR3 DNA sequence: TGTGCCAGCAGAGCGGGAGGGCCGGACAATGAGCAGTTCTTC.

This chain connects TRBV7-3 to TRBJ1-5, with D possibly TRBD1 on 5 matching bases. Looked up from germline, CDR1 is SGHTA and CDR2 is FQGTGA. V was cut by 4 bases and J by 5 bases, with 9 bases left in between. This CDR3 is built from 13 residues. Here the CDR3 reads CASSSTADQPQHF. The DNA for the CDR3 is TGTGCCAGCAGCTCGACAGCCGATCAGCCCCAGCATTTT. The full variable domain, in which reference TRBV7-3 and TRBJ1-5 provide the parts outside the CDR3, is GAGVSQTPSNKVTEKGKYVELRCDPISGHTALYWYRQSLGQGPEFLIYFQGTGAADDSGLPNDRFFAVRPEGSVSTLKIQRTERGDSAVYLCASSSTADQPQHFGDGTRLSIL.

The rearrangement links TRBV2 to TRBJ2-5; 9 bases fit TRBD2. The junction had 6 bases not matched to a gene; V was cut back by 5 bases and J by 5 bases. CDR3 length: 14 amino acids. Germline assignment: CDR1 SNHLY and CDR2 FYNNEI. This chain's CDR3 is CASSSAGGWETQYF. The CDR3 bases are TGTGCCAGCAGTTCTGCGGGAGGGTGGGAGACCCAGTACTTC.

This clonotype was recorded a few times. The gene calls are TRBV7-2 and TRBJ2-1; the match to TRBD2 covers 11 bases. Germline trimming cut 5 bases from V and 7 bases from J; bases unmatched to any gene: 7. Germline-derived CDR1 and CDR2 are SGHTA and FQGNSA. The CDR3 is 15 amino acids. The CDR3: CASSRGTSGRNEQFF. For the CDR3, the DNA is TGTGCCAGCAGCAGAGGGACTAGCGGACGTAATGAGCAGTTCTTC.

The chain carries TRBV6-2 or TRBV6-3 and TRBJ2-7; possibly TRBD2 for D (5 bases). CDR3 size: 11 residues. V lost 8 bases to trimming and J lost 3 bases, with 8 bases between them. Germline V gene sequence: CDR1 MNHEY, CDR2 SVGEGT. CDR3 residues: CASARGYEQYF. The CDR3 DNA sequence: TGTGCCAGCGCCCGGGGCTACGAGCAGTACTTC.

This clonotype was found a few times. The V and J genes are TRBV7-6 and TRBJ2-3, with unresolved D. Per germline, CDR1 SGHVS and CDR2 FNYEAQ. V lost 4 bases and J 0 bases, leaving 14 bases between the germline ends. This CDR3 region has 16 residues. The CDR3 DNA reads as TGTGCCAGCAGCTCTAAAGGACCCGGAAGCACAGATACGCAGTATTTT. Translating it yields CASSSKGPGSTDTQYF.

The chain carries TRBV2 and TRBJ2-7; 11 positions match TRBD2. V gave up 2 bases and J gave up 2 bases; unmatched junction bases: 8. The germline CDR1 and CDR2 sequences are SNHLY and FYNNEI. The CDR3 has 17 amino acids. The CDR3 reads CASSERTSGFQTYEQYF. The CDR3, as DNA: TGTGCCAGCAGTGAAAGGACTAGCGGGTTCCAGACCTACGAGCAGTACTTC.

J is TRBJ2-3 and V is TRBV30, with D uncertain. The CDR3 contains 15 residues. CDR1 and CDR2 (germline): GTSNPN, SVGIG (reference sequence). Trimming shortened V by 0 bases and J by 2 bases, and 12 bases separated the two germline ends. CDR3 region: CAWSVIPLPTDTQYF. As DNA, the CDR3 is TGTGCCTGGAGTGTAATTCCCCTTCCCACAGATACGCAGTATTTT.

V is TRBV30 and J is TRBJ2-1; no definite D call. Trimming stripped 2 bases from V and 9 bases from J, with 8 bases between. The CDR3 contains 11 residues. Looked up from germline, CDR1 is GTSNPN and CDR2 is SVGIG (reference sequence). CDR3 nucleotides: TGTGCCTGGAGTAAAATACTTGAGCAGTTCTTC. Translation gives CAWSKILEQFF. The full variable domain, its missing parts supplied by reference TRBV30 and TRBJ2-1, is SQTIHQWPATLVQPVGSPLSLECTVEGTSNPNLYWYRQAAGRGLQLLFYSVGIGQISSEVPQNLSASRPQDRQFILSSKKLLLSDSGFYLCAWSKILEQFFGPGTRLTVL.

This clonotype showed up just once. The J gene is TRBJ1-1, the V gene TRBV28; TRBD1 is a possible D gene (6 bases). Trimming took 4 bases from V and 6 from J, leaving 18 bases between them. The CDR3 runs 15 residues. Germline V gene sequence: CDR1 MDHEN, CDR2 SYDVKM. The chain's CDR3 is CASSSQYRDMAEAFF. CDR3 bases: TGTGCCAGCAGTTCCCAATACAGGGATATGGCTGAAGCTTTCTTT.

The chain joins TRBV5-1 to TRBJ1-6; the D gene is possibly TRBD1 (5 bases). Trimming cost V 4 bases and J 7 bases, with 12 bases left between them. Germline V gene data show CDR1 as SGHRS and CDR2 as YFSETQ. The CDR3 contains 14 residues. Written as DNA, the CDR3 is TGCGCCAGCAGCCTCCGCCGGGGGAATTCACCCCTCCACTTT. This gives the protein CASSLRRGNSPLHF.

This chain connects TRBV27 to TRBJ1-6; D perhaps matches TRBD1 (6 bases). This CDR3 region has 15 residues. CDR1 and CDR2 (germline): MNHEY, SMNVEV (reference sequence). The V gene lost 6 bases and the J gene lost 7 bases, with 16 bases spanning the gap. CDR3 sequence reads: CASSRISRGNSPLHF. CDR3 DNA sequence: TGTGCCAGCAGCCGTATATCGAGGGGGAATTCACCCCTCCACTTT.